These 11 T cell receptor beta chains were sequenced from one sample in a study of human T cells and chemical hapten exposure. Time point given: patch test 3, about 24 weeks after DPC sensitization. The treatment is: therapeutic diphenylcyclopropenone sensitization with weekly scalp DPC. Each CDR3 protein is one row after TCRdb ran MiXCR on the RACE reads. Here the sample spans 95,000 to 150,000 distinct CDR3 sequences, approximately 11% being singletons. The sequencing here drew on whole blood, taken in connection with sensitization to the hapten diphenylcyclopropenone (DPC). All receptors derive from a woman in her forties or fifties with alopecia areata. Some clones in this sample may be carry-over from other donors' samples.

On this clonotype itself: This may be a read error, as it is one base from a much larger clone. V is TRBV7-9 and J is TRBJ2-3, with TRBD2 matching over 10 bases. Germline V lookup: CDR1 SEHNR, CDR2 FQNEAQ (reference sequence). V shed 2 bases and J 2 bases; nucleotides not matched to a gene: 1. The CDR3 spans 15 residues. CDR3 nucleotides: TGTGCCAGCAGCTTAACTAGCGGGAACACAGATACGCAGTATTTT. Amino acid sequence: CASSLTSGNTDTQYF.

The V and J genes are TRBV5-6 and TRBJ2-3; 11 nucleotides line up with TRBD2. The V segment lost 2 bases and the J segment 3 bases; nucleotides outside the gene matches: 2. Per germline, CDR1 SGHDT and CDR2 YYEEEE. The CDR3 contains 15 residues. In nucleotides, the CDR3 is TGTGCCAGCAGCTTAAGGACTAGCGGGACAGATACGCAGTATTTT. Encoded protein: CASSLRTSGTDTQYF.

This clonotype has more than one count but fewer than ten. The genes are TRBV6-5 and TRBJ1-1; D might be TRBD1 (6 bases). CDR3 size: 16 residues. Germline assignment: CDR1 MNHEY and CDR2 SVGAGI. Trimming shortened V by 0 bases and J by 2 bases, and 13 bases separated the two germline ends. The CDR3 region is CASSYSRGARNTEAFF. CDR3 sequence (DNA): TGTGCCAGCAGTTACTCACGGGGGGCGCGTAACACTGAAGCTTTCTTT.

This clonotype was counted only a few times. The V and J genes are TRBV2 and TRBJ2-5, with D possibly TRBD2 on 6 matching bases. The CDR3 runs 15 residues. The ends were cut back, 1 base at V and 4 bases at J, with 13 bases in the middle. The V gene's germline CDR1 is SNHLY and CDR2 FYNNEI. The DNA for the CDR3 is TGTGCCAGCAGTGAAGTTGGGACTCCTGGAGAGACCCAGTACTTC. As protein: CASSEVGTPGETQYF.

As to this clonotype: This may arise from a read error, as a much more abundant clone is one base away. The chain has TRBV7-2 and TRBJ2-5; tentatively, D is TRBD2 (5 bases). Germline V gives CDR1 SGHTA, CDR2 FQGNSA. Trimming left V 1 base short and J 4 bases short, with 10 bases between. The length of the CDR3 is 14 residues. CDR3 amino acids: CASSLGGSRETQYF. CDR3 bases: TGTGCCAGCAGCTTAGGAGGGAGCCGAGAGACCCAGTACTTC. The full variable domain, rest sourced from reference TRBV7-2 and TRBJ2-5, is GAGVSQSPSNKVTEKGKDVELRCDPISGHTALYWYRQSLGQGLEFLIYFQGNSAPDKSGLPSDRFSAERTGGSVSTLTIQRTQQEDSAVYLCASSLGGSRETQYFGPGTRLLVL.

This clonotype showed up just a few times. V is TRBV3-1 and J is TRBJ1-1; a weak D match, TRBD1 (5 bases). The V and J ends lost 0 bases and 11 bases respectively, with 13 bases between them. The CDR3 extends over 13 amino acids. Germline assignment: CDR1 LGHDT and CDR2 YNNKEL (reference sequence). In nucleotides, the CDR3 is TGTGCCAGCAGCCAAGATCTGGGGACCGGGGCTTTCTTT. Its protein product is CASSQDLGTGAFF.

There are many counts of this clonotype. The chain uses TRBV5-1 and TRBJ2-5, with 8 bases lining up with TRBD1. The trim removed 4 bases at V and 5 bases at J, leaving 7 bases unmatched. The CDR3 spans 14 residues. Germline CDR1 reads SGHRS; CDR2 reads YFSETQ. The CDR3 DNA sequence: TGCGCCAGCAGCAGACAGGGGATATTTGAGACCCAGTACTTC. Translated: CASSRQGIFETQYF. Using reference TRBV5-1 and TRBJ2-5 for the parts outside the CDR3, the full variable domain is KAGVTQTPRYLIKTRGQQVTLSCSPISGHRSVSWYQQTPGQGLQFLFEYFSETQRNKGNFPGRFSGRQFSNSRSEMNVSTLELGDSALYLCASSRQGIFETQYFGPGTRLLVL.

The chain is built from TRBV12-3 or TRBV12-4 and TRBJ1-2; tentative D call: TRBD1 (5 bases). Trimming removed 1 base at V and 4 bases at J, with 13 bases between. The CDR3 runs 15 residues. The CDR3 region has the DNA TGTGCCAGCAGTTTAGTTCAGGGCAAAACCTATGGCTACACCTTC. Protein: CASSLVQGKTYGYTF.

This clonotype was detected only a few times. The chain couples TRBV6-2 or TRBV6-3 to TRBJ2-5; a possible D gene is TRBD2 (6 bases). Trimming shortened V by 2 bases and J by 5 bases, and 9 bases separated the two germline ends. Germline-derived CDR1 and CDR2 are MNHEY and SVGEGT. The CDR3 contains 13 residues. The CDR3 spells CASSYSGRETQYF. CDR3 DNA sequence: TGTGCCAGCAGTTACAGCGGGCGGGAGACCCAGTACTTC.

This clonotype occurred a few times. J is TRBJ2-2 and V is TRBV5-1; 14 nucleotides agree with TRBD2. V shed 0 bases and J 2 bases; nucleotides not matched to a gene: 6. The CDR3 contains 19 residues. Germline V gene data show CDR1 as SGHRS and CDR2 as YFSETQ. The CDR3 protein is CASSLDPGLAGDNTGELFF. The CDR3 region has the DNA TGCGCCAGCAGCTTGGATCCGGGACTAGCGGGGGACAACACCGGGGAGCTGTTTTTT.

This CDR3 is CASGGLRFDEQFF. CDR3 coding DNA: TGTGCCAGCGGGGGGCTCCGTTTCGATGAGCAGTTCTTC. V is TRBV6-1 and J is TRBJ2-1; D may correspond to TRBD1 or TRBD2 (6 bases each). CDR3 length: 13 amino acids. Trimming removed 8 bases at V and 8 bases at J, with 16 bases between. Germline loops: CDR1 MNHNS, CDR2 SASEGT.